This T cell receptor (beta chain) is drawn from a study of T cells in Graves' hyperthyroidism and ophthalmopathy. Authors of the study amplified TCR beta CDR3 regions from RNA transcripts. First-round RT-PCR targeting the TCR CDR3 was performed with the HTBI primer set. Each CDR3 protein is one row after TCRdb ran MiXCR on the multiplex PCR reads. The table shows 700,000 to 950,000 distinct CDR3 sequences, with 35% occurring only once. Sequencing was done on a sample of blood. This receptor was identified in a woman aged 40 to 50 with Graves' hyperthyroidism.

The CDR3 DNA is TGCAGTGCTAGAGGGGGGGGCACAGATACGCAGTATTTT. It translates to CSARGGGTDTQYF. V and J are TRBV20-1 and TRBJ2-3, with a weak D call TRBD2 (6 bases). CDR3 size: 13 residues. V was pared by 1 base and J by 1 base, with 6 bases between. Germline CDR1 DFQATT, CDR2 SNEGSKA (reference sequence).